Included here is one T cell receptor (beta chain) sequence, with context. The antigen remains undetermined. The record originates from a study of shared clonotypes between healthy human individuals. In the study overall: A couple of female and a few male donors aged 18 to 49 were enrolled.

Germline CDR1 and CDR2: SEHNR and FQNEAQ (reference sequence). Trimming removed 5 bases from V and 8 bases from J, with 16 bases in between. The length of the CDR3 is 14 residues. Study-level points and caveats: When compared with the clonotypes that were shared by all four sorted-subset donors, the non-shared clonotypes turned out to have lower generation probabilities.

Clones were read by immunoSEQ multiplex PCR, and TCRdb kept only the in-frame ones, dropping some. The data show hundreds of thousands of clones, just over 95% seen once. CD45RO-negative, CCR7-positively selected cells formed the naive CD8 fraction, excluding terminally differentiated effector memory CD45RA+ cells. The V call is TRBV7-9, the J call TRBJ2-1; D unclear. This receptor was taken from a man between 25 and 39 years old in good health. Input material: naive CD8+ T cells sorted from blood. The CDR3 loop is CASSPLRALDEQFF. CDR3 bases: TGTGCCAGCAGCCCCCTACGGGCATTGGATGAGCAGTTCTTC.